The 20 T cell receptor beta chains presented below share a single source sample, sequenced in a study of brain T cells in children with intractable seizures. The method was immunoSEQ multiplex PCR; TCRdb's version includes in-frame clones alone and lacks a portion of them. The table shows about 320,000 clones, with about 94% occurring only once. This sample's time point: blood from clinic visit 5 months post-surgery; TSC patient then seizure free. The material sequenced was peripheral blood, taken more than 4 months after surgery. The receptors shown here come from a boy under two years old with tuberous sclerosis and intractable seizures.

The DNA of the CDR3 is TGTGCCATCAGTGATACCGGGACTAGCGGATCCTACGAGCAGTACTTC. Residues: CAISDTGTSGSYEQYF. The chain recombines TRBV10-3 with TRBJ2-7, with TRBD2 matching 11 bases. CDR3 length: 16 residues. Germline CDR1 is ENHRY and CDR2 is SYGVKD. Trimming cost V 3 bases and J 1 base; bases outside gene matches: 5.

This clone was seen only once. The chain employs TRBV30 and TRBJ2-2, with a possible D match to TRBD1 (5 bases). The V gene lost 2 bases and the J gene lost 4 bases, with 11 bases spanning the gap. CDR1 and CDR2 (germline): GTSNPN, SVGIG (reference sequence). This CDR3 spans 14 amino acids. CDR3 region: CAWSYRRRTGELFF. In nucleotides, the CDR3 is TGTGCCTGGAGTTACAGGAGACGCACCGGGGAGCTGTTTTTT.

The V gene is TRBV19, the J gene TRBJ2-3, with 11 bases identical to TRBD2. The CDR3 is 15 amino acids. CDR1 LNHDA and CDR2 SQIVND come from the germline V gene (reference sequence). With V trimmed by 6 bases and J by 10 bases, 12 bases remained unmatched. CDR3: CASSAGTSGNYAQYF. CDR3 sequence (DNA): TGTGCCAGTAGCGCCGGGACTAGCGGTAATTATGCGCAGTATTTT.

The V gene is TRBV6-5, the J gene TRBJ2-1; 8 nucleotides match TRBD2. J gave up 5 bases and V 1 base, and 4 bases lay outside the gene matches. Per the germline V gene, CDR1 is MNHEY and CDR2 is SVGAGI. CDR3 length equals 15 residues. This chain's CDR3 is CASSYWRGAHNEQFF. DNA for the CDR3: TGTGCCAGCAGTTACTGGCGGGGGGCGCACAATGAGCAGTTCTTC.

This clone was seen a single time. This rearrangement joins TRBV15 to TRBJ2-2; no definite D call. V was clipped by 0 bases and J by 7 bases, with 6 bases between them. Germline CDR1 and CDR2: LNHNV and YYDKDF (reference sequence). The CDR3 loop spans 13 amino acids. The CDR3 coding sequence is TGTGCCACCAGCAGAGATCTCGGCGGGGAGCTGTTTTTT. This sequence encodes CATSRDLGGELFF.

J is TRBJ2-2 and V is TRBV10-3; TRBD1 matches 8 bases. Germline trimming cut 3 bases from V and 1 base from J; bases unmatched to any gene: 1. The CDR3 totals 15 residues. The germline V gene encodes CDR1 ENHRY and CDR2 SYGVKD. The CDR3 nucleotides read TGTGCCATCAGTGAACAGGGGGTGAACACCGGGGAGCTGTTTTTT. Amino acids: CAISEQGVNTGELFF.

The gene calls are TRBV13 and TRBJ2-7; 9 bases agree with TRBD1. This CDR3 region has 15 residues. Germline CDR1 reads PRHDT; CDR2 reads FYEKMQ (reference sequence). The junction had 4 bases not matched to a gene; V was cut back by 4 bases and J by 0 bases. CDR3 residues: CASSSRDRASYEQYF. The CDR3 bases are TGTGCCAGCAGCTCAAGGGACAGGGCCTCCTACGAGCAGTACTTC.

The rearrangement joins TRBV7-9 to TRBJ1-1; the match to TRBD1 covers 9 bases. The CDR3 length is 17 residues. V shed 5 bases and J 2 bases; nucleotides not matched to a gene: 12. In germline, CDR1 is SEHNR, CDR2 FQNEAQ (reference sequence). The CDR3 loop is CASSPGDWDRANTEAFF. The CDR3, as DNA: TGTGCCAGCAGCCCCGGGGATTGGGACAGGGCTAACACTGAAGCTTTCTTT.

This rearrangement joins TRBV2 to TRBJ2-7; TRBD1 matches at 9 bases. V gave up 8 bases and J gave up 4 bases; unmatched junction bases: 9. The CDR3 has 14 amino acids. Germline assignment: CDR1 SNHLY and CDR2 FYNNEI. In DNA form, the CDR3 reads TGTGCCAGCGGCCCGGACAGGGGACCTTACGAGCAGTACTTC. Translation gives CASGPDRGPYEQYF.

Written as DNA, the CDR3 is TGTGCCAGCAGCCGCGGTGCTGTTAACACTGAAGCTTTCTTT. This sequence encodes CASSRGAVNTEAFF. V is TRBV7-8 and J is TRBJ1-1; D gene unclear. CDR3 length: 14 residues. The germline CDR1 and CDR2 sequences are SGHVS and FQNEAQ. Trimming shortened V by 5 bases and J by 2 bases, and 12 bases separated the two germline ends.

The CDR3 reads CASSQLNVGTSEQYF. For the CDR3, the DNA is TGTGCCAGCAGCCAGCTCAACGTTGGGACTAGCGAGCAGTACTTC. V gene TRBV3-1 (or the pseudogene TRBV3-2) combines with J gene TRBJ2-4, with TRBD2 identical over 8 bases. The J call may be incorrect, as the DNA end agrees better with TRBJ2-7. Germline V gives CDR1 LGHDT, CDR2 YNNKEL (reference sequence). The CDR3 consists of 15 residues.

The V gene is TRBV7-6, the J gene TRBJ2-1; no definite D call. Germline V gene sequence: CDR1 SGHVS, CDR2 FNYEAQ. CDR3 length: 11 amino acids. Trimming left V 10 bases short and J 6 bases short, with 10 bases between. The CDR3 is CAIVIGNEQFF. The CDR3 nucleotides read TGTGCCATCGTGATCGGCAATGAGCAGTTCTTC.

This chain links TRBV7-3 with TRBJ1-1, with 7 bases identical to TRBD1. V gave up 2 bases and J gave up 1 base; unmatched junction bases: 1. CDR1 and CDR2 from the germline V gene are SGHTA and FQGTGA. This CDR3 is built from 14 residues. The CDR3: CASSLDRANTEAFF. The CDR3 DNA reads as TGTGCCAGCAGCTTAGACAGGGCGAACACTGAAGCTTTCTTT.

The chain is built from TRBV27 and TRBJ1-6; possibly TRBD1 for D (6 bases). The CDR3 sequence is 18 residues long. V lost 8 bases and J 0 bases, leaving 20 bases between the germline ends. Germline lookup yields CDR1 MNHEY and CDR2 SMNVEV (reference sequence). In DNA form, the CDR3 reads TGTGCCAGCCGGCTATTACCCGGGACATCCTCCTATAATTCACCCCTCCACTTT. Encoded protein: CASRLLPGTSSYNSPLHF.

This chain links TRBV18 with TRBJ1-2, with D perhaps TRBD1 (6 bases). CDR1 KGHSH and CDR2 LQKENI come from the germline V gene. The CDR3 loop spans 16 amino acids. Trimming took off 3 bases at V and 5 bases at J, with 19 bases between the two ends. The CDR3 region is CASSPSGAGAYYGYTF. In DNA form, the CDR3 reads TGTGCCAGCTCACCCTCGGGCGCAGGGGCCTATTATGGCTACACCTTC.

The DNA of the CDR3 is TGTGCCAGCAGCCTTTCTAGCGCCTCCTACAATGAGCAGTTCTTC. It is translated as CASSLSSASYNEQFF. The V and J genes are TRBV7-6 and TRBJ2-1, with D possibly TRBD2 on 6 matching bases. Trimming shortened V by 5 bases and J by 0 bases, and 11 bases separated the two germline ends. The CDR3 spans 15 residues. The germline V gene encodes CDR1 SGHVS and CDR2 FNYEAQ. Using reference TRBV7-6 and TRBJ2-1 for the parts outside the CDR3, the full variable domain is GAGVSQSPRYKVTKRGQDVALRCDPISGHVSLYWYRQALGQGPEFLTYFNYEAQQDKSGLPNDRFSAERPEGSISTLTIQRTEQRDSAMYRCASSLSSASYNEQFFGPGTRLTVL.

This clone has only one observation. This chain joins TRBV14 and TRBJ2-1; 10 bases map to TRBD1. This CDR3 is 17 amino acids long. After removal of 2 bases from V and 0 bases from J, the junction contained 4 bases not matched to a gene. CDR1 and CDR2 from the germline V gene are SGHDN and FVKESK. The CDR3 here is CASSQRQGANSYNEQFF. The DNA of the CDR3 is TGTGCCAGCAGCCAACGACAGGGGGCTAACTCCTACAATGAGCAGTTCTTC.

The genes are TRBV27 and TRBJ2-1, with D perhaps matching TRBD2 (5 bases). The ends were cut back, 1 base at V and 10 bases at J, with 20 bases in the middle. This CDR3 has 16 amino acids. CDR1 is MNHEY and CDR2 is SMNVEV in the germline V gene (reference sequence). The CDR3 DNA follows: TGTGCCAGCAGTTTATACGTGTCGGGGTCCCCGGGGGAGCAGTTCTTC. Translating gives CASSLYVSGSPGEQFF.

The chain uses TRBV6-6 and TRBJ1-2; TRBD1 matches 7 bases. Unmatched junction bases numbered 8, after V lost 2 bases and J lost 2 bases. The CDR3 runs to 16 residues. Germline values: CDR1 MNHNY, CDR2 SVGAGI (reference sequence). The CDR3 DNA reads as TGTGCCAGCAGTTACGGGGGCAGGGGGTTCAACTATGGCTACACCTTC. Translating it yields CASSYGGRGFNYGYTF.

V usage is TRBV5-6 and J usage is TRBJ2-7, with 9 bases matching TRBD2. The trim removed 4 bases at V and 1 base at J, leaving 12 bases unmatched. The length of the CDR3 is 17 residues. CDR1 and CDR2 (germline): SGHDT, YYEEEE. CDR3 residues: CASSQRRLLAGSYEQYF. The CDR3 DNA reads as TGTGCCAGCAGCCAACGTCGCTTACTAGCGGGTTCCTACGAGCAGTACTTC.